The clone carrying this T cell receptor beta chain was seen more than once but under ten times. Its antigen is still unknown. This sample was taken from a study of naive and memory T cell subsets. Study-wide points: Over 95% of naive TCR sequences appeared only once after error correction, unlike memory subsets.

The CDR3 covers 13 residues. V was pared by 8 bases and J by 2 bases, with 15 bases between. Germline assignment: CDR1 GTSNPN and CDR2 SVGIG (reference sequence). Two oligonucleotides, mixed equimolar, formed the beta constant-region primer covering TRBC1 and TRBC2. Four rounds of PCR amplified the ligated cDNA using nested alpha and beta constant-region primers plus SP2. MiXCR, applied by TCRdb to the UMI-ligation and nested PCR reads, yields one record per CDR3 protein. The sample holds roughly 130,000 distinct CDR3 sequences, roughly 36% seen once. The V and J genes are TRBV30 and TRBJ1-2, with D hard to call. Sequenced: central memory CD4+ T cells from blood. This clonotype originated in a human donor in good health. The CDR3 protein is CAGRSGRNYGYTF. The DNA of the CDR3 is TGTGCCGGACGAAGCGGACGGAACTATGGCTACACCTTC.